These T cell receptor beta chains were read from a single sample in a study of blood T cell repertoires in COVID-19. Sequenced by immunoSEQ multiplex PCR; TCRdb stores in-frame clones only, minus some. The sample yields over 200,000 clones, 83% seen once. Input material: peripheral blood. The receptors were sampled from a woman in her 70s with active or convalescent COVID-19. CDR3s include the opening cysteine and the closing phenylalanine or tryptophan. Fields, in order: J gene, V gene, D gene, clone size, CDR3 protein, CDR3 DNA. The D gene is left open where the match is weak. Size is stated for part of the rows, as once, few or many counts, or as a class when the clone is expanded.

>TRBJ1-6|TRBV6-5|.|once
CASSYSNRLNSPLHF
TGTGCCAGCAGTTACTCGAACAGGTTGAATTCACCCCTCCACTTT
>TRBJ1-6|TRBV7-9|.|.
CASSLRGHLGSPLHF
TGTGCCAGCAGCCTCCGAGGACATTTAGGATCACCCCTCCACTTT
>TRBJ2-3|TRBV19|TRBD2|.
CASSSPGGGTDTQYF
TGTGCCAGTAGTAGCCCGGGGGGGGGCACAGATACGCAGTATTTT
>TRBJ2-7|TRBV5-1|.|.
CASIENEQYF
TGCGCCAGCATTGAGAACGAGCAGTACTTC
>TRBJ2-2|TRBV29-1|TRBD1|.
CSGQGTGELFF
TGCAGCGGACAGGGGACCGGGGAGCTGTTTTTT
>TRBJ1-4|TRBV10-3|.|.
CAIRAGLREEKLFF
TGTGCCATCAGGGCAGGCTTGAGGGAAGAAAAACTGTTTTTT
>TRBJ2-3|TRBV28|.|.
CASSSGGPGGTDTQYF
TGTGCCAGCAGTTCGGGCGGGCCCGGGGGCACAGATACGCAGTATTTT
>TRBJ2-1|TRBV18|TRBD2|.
CASSGLAGLYNEQFF
TGTGCCAGCTCCGGACTAGCGGGGCTCTACAATGAGCAGTTCTTC
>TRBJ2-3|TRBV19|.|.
CASSMRARQAEDTQYF
TGTGCCAGTAGTATGAGGGCCAGACAGGCGGAAGATACGCAGTATTTT
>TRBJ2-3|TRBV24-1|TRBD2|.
CATSDPGGLAGGSTDTQYF
TGTGCCACCAGTGACCCAGGCGGACTAGCGGGGGGCAGCACAGATACGCAGTATTTT
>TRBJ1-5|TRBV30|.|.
CAWSVGAGRYSNQPQHF
TGTGCCTGGAGTGTAGGGGCAGGGAGGTATAGCAATCAGCCCCAGCATTTT
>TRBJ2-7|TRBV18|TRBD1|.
CASSSDRDSYEQYF
TGTGCCAGCTCATCGGACAGGGACTCCTACGAGCAGTACTTC
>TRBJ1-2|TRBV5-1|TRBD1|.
CASSRFDPRDRGNYGYTF
TGCGCCAGCAGCCGTTTTGACCCCAGGGACAGGGGGAACTATGGCTACACCTTC
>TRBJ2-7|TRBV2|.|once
CASRLKAGPYEQYF
TGTGCCAGCAGGTTGAAAGCGGGCCCCTACGAGCAGTACTTC
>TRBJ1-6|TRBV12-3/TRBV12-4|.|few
CASGAWNSPLHF
TGTGCCAGCGGGGCTTGGAATTCACCCCTCCACTTT
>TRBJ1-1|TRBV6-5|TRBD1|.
CASSRGSTEAFF
TGTGCCAGCAGCAGGGGGTCCACTGAAGCTTTCTTT
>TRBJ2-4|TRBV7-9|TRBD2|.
CASSFPTSGPYGFRNIQYF
TGTGCCAGCAGCTTCCCGACTAGCGGCCCCTACGGGTTCCGAAACATTCAGTACTTC
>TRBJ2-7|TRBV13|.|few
CASSLERYSYEQYF
TGTGCCAGCAGCTTAGAACGGTATTCCTACGAGCAGTACTTC
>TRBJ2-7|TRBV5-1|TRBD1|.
CASRPQGAYYEQYF
TGCGCCAGCAGGCCACAGGGGGCGTACTACGAGCAGTACTTC
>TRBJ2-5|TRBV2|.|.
CASHREETQYF
TGTGCCAGTCACAGGGAAGAGACCCAGTACTTC
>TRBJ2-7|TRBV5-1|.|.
CASSPSGSYEQYF
TGCGCCAGCAGCCCCTCGGGCTCCTACGAGCAGTACTTC
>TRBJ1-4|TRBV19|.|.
CASSMIRGGGEKLFF
TGTGCCAGTAGTATGATAAGGGGAGGTGGTGAAAAACTGTTTTTT
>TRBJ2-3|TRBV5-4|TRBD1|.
CASSLARGLTDTQYF
TGTGCCAGCAGCTTGGCCAGGGGGCTCACAGATACGCAGTATTTT
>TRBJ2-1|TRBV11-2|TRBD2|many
CASSLVVLTSGSYNEQFF
TGTGCCAGCAGCTTAGTCGTCCTTACTAGCGGCTCCTACAATGAGCAGTTCTTC
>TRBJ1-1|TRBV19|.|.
CASSIDLGNTYTEAFF
TGTGCCAGTAGTATAGATCTCGGGAATACCTACACTGAAGCTTTCTTT
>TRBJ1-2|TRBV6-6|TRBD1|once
CASTPLTGEIGYTF
TGTGCCAGCACCCCTCTCACAGGGGAAATCGGCTACACCTTC
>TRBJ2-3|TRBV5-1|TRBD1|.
CASSFRGRGTDTQYF
TGCGCCAGCAGCTTCAGGGGGCGCGGCACAGATACGCAGTATTTT
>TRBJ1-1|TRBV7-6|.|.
CASSLWGGTEAFF
TGTGCCAGCAGCCTGTGGGGGGGCACTGAAGCTTTCTTT
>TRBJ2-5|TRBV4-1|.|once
CASSQEGRETQYF
TGCGCCAGCAGCCAAGAAGGGAGAGAGACCCAGTACTTC
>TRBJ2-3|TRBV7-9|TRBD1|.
CASSLGRQGLGTDTQYF
TGTGCCAGCAGCTTAGGCCGACAGGGATTAGGCACAGATACGCAGTATTTT
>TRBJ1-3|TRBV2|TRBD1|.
CASSVDRSSGNTIYF
TGTGCCAGCAGCGTGGACAGGAGCTCTGGAAACACCATATATTTT
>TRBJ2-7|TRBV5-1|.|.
CASSTRDTLYEQYF
TGCGCCAGCAGCACCCGGGACACCCTCTACGAGCAGTACTTC
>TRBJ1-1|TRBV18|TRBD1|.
CASCRQGGETEAFF
TGTGCCAGCTGCCGACAGGGAGGAGAGACTGAAGCTTTCTTT
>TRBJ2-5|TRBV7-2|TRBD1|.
CASSRQGQETQYF
TGTGCCAGCAGCAGACAGGGCCAAGAGACCCAGTACTTC
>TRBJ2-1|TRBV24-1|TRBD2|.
CATSDQTSGKSGGNEQFF
TGTGCCACCAGTGATCAAACTAGCGGGAAATCTGGGGGCAATGAGCAGTTCTTC
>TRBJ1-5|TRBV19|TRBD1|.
CASNSQGGNQPQHF
TGTGCCAGTAATTCTCAGGGGGGCAATCAGCCCCAGCATTTT
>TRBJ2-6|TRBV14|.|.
CASSQDGWSGANVLTF
TGTGCCAGCAGCCAAGATGGCTGGTCTGGGGCCAACGTCCTGACTTTC
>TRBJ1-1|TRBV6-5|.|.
CASIREALSPEAFF
TGTGCCAGCATAAGGGAGGCCCTCAGCCCTGAAGCTTTCTTT
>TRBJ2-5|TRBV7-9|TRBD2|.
CASSLLGGQETQYF
TGTGCCAGCAGCTTGTTGGGGGGGCAAGAGACCCAGTACTTC
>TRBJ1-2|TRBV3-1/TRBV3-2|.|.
CASSQDGRQVNYGYTF
TGTGCCAGCAGCCAAGATGGGCGACAGGTCAACTATGGCTACACCTTC
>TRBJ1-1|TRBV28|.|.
CASSPGGRRFTEAFF
TGTGCCAGCAGTCCCGGGGGGCGCAGGTTCACTGAAGCTTTCTTT
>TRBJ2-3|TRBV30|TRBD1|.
CAWRRTGGTDTQYF
TGTGCCTGGAGGAGGACAGGGGGCACAGATACGCAGTATTTT
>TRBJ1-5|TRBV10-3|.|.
CAISREGNQPQHF
TGTGCCATCAGCCGTGAGGGTAATCAGCCCCAGCATTTT
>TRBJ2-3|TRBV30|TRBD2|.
CAWSEGLAGLADTQYF
TGTGCCTGGAGTGAGGGACTAGCGGGACTAGCGGATACGCAGTATTTT
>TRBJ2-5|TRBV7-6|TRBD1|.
CASSLRDRDRQTQYF
TGTGCCAGCAGCTTACGGGACAGGGACCGTCAGACCCAGTACTTC
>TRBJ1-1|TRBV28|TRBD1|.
CASSLYDRGGAFF
TGTGCCAGCAGTCTTTACGACAGGGGCGGGGCTTTCTTT